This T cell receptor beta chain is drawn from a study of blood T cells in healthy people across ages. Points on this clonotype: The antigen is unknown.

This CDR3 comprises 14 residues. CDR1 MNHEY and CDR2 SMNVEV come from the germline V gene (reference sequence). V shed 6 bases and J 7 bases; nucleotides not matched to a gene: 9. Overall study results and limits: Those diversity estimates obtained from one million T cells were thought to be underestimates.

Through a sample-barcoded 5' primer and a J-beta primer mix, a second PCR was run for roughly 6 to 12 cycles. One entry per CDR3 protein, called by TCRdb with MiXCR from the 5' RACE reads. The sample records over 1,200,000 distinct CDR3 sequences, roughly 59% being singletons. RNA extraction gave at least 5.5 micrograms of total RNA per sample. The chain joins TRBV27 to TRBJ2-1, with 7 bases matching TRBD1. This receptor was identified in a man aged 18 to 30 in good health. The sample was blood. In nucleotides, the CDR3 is TGTGCCAGCAGAAGACAGGGCGTTGTGAATGAGCAGTTCTTC. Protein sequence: CASRRQGVVNEQFF.